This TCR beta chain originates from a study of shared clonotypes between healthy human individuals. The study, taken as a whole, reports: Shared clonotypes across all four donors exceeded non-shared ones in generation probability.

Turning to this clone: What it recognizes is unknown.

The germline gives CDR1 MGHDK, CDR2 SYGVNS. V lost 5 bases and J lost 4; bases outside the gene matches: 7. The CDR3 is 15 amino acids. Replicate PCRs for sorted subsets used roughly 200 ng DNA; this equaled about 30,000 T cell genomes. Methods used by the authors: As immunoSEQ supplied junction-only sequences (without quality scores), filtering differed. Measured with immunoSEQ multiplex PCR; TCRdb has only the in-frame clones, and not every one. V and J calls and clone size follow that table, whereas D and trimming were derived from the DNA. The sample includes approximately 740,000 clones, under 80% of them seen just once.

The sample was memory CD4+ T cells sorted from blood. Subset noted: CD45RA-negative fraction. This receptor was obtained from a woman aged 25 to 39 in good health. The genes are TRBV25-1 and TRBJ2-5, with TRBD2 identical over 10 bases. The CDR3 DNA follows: TGTGCCAGCAGTCAAAAGCGGGAGGGAGGAGAGACCCAGTACTTC. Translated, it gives CASSQKREGGETQYF. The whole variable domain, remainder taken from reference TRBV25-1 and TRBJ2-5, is EADIYQTPRYLVIGTGKKITLECSQTMGHDKMYWYQQDPGMELHLIHYSYGVNSTEKGDLSSESTVSRIRTEHFPLTLESARPSHTSQYLCASSQKREGGETQYFGPGTRLLVL.